Below are 18 T cell receptor beta chains sequenced from a single sample in a study of T-cell memory formation after mild COVID-19. TCRdb itself ran the 5' RACE reads through MiXCR, one entry per CDR3 protein. Of about 320,000 distinct CDR3 sequences listed, roughly an eighth are singletons. Sequencing was performed on PBMCs or a T cell subset sorted from them (not recorded which). The receptors originated from a young man who had mild COVID-19 (a few samples of this study predate the infection). Cell type and time point are not known.

This clonotype was recorded many times. The chain recombines TRBV6-5 with TRBJ2-1, with 7 bases identical to TRBD1. The germline CDR1 and CDR2 sequences are MNHEY and SVGAGI. The CDR3 consists of 14 residues. Losses at the gene ends were 10 bases for V and 0 bases for J; bases not matched to a gene: 6. Here the CDR3 DNA reads TGTGCCACCGGACGGGACAGCTCCTACAATGAGCAGTTCTTC. It specifies CATGRDSSYNEQFF.

This chain links TRBV24-1 with TRBJ2-2; possibly TRBD1 for D (6 bases). CDR1 KGHDR and CDR2 SFDVKD come from the germline V gene. This CDR3 is built from 14 residues. The V end was cut by 10 bases, the J end by 1 base, with 12 bases between. The CDR3, as DNA: TGTGCCACTTCTGGACAGCAGAACACCGGGGAGCTGTTTTTT. Protein product: CATSGQQNTGELFF.

This clonotype was picked up many times. The chain recombines TRBV7-9 with TRBJ1-1, with D tentatively TRBD1 (5 bases). The CDR3 length is 15 residues. Germline V gene sequence: CDR1 SEHNR, CDR2 FQNEAQ (reference sequence). Trimming removed 4 bases at V and 3 bases at J, with 15 bases between. The DNA of the CDR3 is TGTGCCAGCAGCTCTCGTGGGACGTTAGACACTGAAGCTTTCTTT. Its protein product is CASSSRGTLDTEAFF.

At least ten counts were recorded for this clonotype. J is TRBJ2-5 and V is TRBV5-1; 9 bases align to TRBD1. J was trimmed by 4 bases and V by 4 bases; bases with no gene match: 8. The CDR3 sequence is 15 residues long. Germline CDR1 is SGHRS and CDR2 is YFSETQ. CDR3 loop: CASSISTGGLETQYF. The CDR3 DNA sequence: TGCGCCAGCAGCATCTCGACAGGGGGGCTAGAGACCCAGTACTTC.

The chain has TRBV4-2 and TRBJ2-3, with 13 nucleotides matching TRBD2. Looked up from germline, CDR1 is LGHNA and CDR2 is YNFKEQ. The CDR3 has 19 residues. Losses at the gene ends were 5 bases for V and 7 bases for J; bases not matched to a gene: 18. The CDR3 spells CASSLMIPTSGGELYTQYF. The CDR3 region has the DNA TGTGCCAGCAGCTTAATGATCCCAACTAGCGGGGGGGAGTTATATACGCAGTATTTT.

The chain joins TRBV7-2 to TRBJ2-1, with D possibly being TRBD1 (6 bases). V lost 5 bases and J 7 bases, leaving 18 bases between the germline ends. CDR3 size: 15 residues. In germline, CDR1 is SGHTA, CDR2 FQGNSA. The CDR3 spells CASSPLGTRGNEQFF. DNA of the CDR3: TGTGCCAGCAGCCCCTTGGGGACCAGGGGAAATGAGCAGTTCTTC.

The V call is TRBV4-2, the J call TRBJ2-3; tentatively, D is TRBD2 (6 bases). The CDR3 sequence is 16 residues long. The V end lost 3 bases, the J end lost 0 bases, and 13 bases lay between the germline ends. Per the germline V gene, CDR1 is LGHNA and CDR2 is YNFKEQ. DNA for the CDR3: TGTGCCAGCAGCCACCTGGGGACTCCGAGCACAGATACGCAGTATTTT. It translates to CASSHLGTPSTDTQYF.

This clonotype was picked up a small number of times. Written as DNA, the CDR3 is TGTGCCAGCAGCCCTTCGGGACAGTACTCTGGAAACACCATATATTTT. Its translation is CASSPSGQYSGNTIYF. This chain connects TRBV7-9 to TRBJ1-3, with 7 bases matching TRBD1. CDR3 length: 16 residues. In germline, CDR1 is SEHNR, CDR2 FQNEAQ (reference sequence). V lost 5 bases and J lost 0; bases outside the gene matches: 7. Combining the CDR3 with reference TRBV7-9 and TRBJ1-3 gives the whole variable domain DTGVSQNPRHKITKRGQNVTFRCDPISEHNRLYWYRQTLGQGPEFLTYFQNEAQLEKSRLLSDRFSAERPKGSFSTLEIQRTEQGDSAMYLCASSPSGQYSGNTIYFGEGSWLTVV.

The J gene is TRBJ2-7, the V gene TRBV18, with D perhaps matching TRBD2 (7 bases). Per germline, CDR1 KGHSH and CDR2 LQKENI. Trimming took off 6 bases at V and 0 bases at J, with 15 bases between the two ends. This CDR3 is 15 amino acids long. The CDR3 spells CASSRGGMASYEQYV. CDR3 nucleotide sequence: TGTGCCAGCTCGAGGGGGGGGATGGCCTCCTACGAGCAGTACGTC.

This clonotype has more than one count but fewer than ten. This chain links TRBV4-3 with TRBJ1-2; 10 bases are a match to TRBD1. The CDR3 covers 16 residues. CDR1 is LGHNA, CDR2 YSLEER, per germline. V lost 8 bases to trimming and J lost 7 bases; unmatched junction nucleotides: 16. In DNA, the CDR3 is TGCGCCAGCCGCTATGGACAGGGGGATCTCGGGGGTGGCTACACCTTC. It translates to CASRYGQGDLGGGYTF.

At least ten counts were recorded for this clonotype. This chain uses TRBV7-2 with TRBJ2-5; D not certain. CDR1 and CDR2 (germline): SGHTA, FQGNSA. The CDR3 has 12 residues. V dropped 1 base and J dropped 9 bases, with 9 bases sitting between them. The CDR3 DNA follows: TGTGCCAGCAGCTTAGAATCTATGGCCCAGTACTTC. Its translation is CASSLESMAQYF. The full variable domain, its missing parts supplied by reference TRBV7-2 and TRBJ2-5, is GAGVSQSPSNKVTEKGKDVELRCDPISGHTALYWYRQSLGQGLEFLIYFQGNSAPDKSGLPSDRFSAERTGGSVSTLTIQRTQQEDSAVYLCASSLESMAQYFGPGTRLLVL.

V gene TRBV6-5 combines with J gene TRBJ1-6; D remains unclear. Germline CDR1 MNHEY, CDR2 SVGAGI. V gave up 0 bases and J gave up 2 bases, with 8 bases separating them. This CDR3 region has 16 residues. Here the CDR3 DNA reads TGTGCCAGCAGTTACTCGGGAGCCACCTATAATTCACCCCTCCACTTT. It yields the protein CASSYSGATYNSPLHF.

The rearrangement uses TRBV19 and TRBJ1-1, with D possibly matching TRBD1 (6 bases). Trimming took 7 bases from V and 1 from J, leaving 7 bases between them. The germline V gene has CDR1 LNHDA and CDR2 SQIVND (reference sequence). The CDR3 has 12 amino acids. CDR3 sequence (DNA): TGTGCCAGTAAACAGGGGAACACTGAAGCTTTCTTT. This codes for CASKQGNTEAFF.

The chain is built from TRBV12-3 or TRBV12-4 and TRBJ1-5; D possibly corresponds to TRBD1 (5 bases). The V end lost 6 bases, the J end lost 7 bases, and 16 bases lay between the germline ends. The CDR3 spans 14 residues. The CDR3 coding sequence is TGTGCCAGCAGCCAAGCCTGGGGCGGGCAGCCCCAGCATTTT. Its protein is CASSQAWGGQPQHF.

The V gene is TRBV7-2, the J gene TRBJ1-2; 10 positions match TRBD1. The V gene's germline CDR1 is SGHTA and CDR2 FQGNSA. This CDR3 has 15 amino acids. V shed 5 bases, J shed 8 bases, and the junction held 11 bases outside the gene matches. The CDR3 nucleotides are TGTGCCAGCAGCCGTACCGGGACAGGGGCTCGGGGCTACACCTTC. The encoded protein is CASSRTGTGARGYTF.

This clonotype has a handful of counts. The V call is TRBV19, the J call TRBJ2-3; no clear D. The CDR3 contains 16 residues. Germline assignment: CDR1 LNHDA and CDR2 SQIVND (reference sequence). Trimming took 3 bases from V and 3 from J, leaving 16 bases between them. The CDR3 coding sequence is TGTGCCAGTAGTATTCTACCGTGGGGTGAGACAGATACGCAGTATTTT. Translating gives CASSILPWGETDTQYF. The variable domain in full, completed from reference TRBV19 and TRBJ2-3, reads DGGITQSPKYLFRKEGQNVTLSCEQNLNHDAMYWYRQDPGQGLRLIYYSQIVNDFQKGDIAEGYSVSREKKESFPLTVTSAQKNPTAFYLCASSILPWGETDTQYFGPGTRLTVL.

The chain links TRBV5-1 to TRBJ2-1; D is possibly TRBD1 (5 bases). This CDR3 is 16 amino acids long. Germline values: CDR1 SGHRS, CDR2 YFSETQ. Between the trimmed V and J ends, which lost 2 bases and 3 bases, there was a span of 15 bases. CDR3: CASSLGAGYGYNEQFF. In DNA form, the CDR3 reads TGCGCCAGCAGCTTAGGGGCTGGGTACGGCTACAATGAGCAGTTCTTC.

This clonotype has more than one count but fewer than ten. The rearrangement joins TRBV12-3 or TRBV12-4 to TRBJ1-3; no firm D call. V was cut by 2 bases and J by 0 bases, with 5 bases left in between. This CDR3 is 14 amino acids long. The CDR3 coding sequence is TGTGCCAGCAGTTTATACCCCTCTGGAAACACCATATATTTT. The encoded protein is CASSLYPSGNTIYF.